Each of the 5 T cell receptor gamma chains below was sequenced from the same sample in a study of γδ T cells in repeated Plasmodium falciparum infection. Flow sorting of PBMC yielded separate Vgamma9/Vdelta2+ and Vdelta2-negative gammadelta T cell populations for bulk repertoire analysis. TCRdb re-called clones from the multiplex PCR reads using CATT. The top ten hold roughly a fifth of the sample, which has 30,000 or so gamma-chain clones, over 1.3% seen once. The sample comprised gamma-delta T cells from blood. All receptors come from a pool of human donors (malaria-infected and uninfected, not separated).

This clone was seen ten or more times. This chain joins TRGV4 and TRGJP2. The J gene, not given by TCRdb, was assigned here from a germline match of the nucleotide sequence. There are 15 residues in the CDR3. Germline lookup yields CDR1 EGSTGY and CDR2 YDSYTSSV. V lost 3 bases, J lost 2 bases, and 6 bases stayed unmatched. The CDR3 protein is CATWDRRSSDWIKTF. CDR3 in DNA: TGTGCCACCTGGGATAGACGAAGTAGTGATTGGATCAAGACGTTT.

For this clone: The protein held in TCRdb is that of a much larger clone and does not match this DNA's translation at residue 3, likely because of a read error; the protein shown is translated from the DNA. The J gene is TRGJ1 or TRGJ2, the V gene TRGV2. TCRdb does not report a J gene; here it was assigned by matching the DNA to germline references. The CDR3 runs to 13 residues. CDR1 EGSNGY and CDR2 YDSYNSKV come from the germline V gene. CDR3 sequence: CAAWDGQFYKKLF. CDR3 in DNA: TGTGCCGCCTGGGACGGGCAATTCTATAAGAAACTCTTT.

This clone was detected many times. TCRdb's listed protein matches a much larger clone and diverges from this DNA's translation at residue 15, likely through a read error; the protein shown comes from the DNA. The J gene was not called, though the V gene is TRGV9. The CDR3 totals 17 residues. The germline gives CDR1 GITISATS, CDR2 ISYDGTV (reference sequence). CDR3 nucleotides: TGTGCCTTGTGGGAGGATTCCAGCGAGTTGGGCAAAAAAATCAGGGTATTT. Its protein product is CALWEDSSELGKKIRVF.

This clone was recorded at least ten times. TCRdb's protein for this DNA is that of a much larger clone and differs from the translation at residue 11, likely a read error; the protein shown is the DNA translation. The chain uses TRGV9 and TRGJP. Per the germline V gene, CDR1 is GITISATS and CDR2 is ISYDGTV (reference sequence). The CDR3 is made up of 17 amino acids. CDR3 bases: TGTGCCTTGTGGGAGGTCACGGATGAGTTGAGCAAAAAAATCAAGGTATTT. Translating it yields CALWEVTDELSKKIKVF.

In this sample, this clone turned up a few times. This DNA's translation and the protein TCRdb lists, from a much larger clone, do not match at residue 8, likely due to a read error; the protein shown is translated from the DNA. The rearrangement uses TRGV8 and TRGJP1. Matching the DNA to germline supplied the J gene, which TCRdb does not give. The CDR3 is 14 residues long. Germline loops: CDR1 VENAVY, CDR2 YDSYNSRV. The CDR3, as DNA: TGTGCCACCTGGGGCAATACCTCTGGTTGGTTCAAGATATTT. It specifies CATWGNTSGWFKIF.